This T cell receptor beta chain is from a study of low-dose radiotherapy and immunotherapy resistance in tumors. Study-level background: Starting cycle 1 day 1, oral aspirin 300 mg was given daily for four cycles.

Donors received nivolumab, ipilimumab, aspirin, low-dose cyclophosphamide and low-dose radiotherapy. CDR1 is MNHNS, CDR2 SASEGT, per germline. Trimming removed 5 bases from V and 10 bases from J, with 15 bases in between. The CDR3 totals 13 residues. TRAV- and TRBV-specific primers were used for first-strand cDNA, which covered alpha and beta chains. TCRs underwent roughly 19 PCR cycles of amplification with a constant-region primer and V-primer adapter. TCRdb re-analysed the reads in MiXCR, keeping a single row per CDR3 protein. The sample holds around 18,000 distinct CDR3 sequences, around 72% seen once.

This TCR derives from a human donor with advanced metastatic prostate, ovarian, gallbladder or colorectal cancer (not recorded which). This table probably holds off-target reads from a library built for another chain. The chain links TRBV6-1 to TRBJ2-1; no firm D call. The CDR3 loop is CASSYTPAWEQFF. The CDR3, as DNA: TGTGCCAGCAGTTATACGCCCGCATGGGAGCAGTTCTTC.